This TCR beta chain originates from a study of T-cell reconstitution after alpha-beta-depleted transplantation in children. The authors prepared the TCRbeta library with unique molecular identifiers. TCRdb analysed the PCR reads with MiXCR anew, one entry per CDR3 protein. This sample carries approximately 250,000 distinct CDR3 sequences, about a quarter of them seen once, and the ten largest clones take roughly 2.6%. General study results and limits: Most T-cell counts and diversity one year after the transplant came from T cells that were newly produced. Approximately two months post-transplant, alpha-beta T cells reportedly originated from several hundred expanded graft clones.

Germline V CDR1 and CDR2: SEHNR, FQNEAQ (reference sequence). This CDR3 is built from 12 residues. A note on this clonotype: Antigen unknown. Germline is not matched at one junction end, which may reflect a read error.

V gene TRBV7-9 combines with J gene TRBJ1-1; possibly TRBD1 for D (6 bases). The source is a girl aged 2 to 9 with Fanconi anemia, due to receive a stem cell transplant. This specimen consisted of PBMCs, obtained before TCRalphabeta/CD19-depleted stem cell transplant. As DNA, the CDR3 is TGTGCCAGCAGCTTAGCTGGGGGCGGGAGTTACTTT. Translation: CASSLAGGGSYF.